These 6 T cell receptor beta chains came from one sample sequenced in a study of blood T cell repertoires in COVID-19. Using immunoSEQ multiplex PCR, the repertoire was profiled, and TCRdb retains in-frame clones only, with some absent. The table has under 350,000 clones, 90% seen once. Sequenced sample: PBMCs or T cells enriched from blood (not recorded which). All receptors come from a man aged 60 to 69 who had recovered from COVID-19.

The CDR3 loop is CASRGLQLQFF. The CDR3 DNA is TGTGCCAGTAGGGGACTCCAACTACAGTTCTTC. The genes are TRBV19 and TRBJ2-1, with D perhaps TRBD2 (6 bases). CDR3 length: 11 residues. The V gene's germline CDR1 is LNHDA and CDR2 SQIVND (reference sequence). V was clipped by 6 bases and J by 13 bases, with 13 bases between them.

The CDR3 region has the DNA TGTGCCAGCAGCCCTCAACCGGGACTACTAAACGAGCAGTACTTC. It is translated as CASSPQPGLLNEQYF. The rearrangement uses TRBV4-2 and TRBJ2-7, with 7 bases aligning to TRBD2. Germline lookup yields CDR1 LGHNA and CDR2 YNFKEQ. The ends lost 4 bases at V and 5 bases at J; junction bases unmatched: 11. The CDR3 runs to 15 residues.

About this clone: This CDR3 is also generated by other DNA sequences in the sample. V usage is TRBV5-4 and J usage is TRBJ1-3; D is unclear. CDR1 is SGHNT, CDR2 YYREEE, per germline (reference sequence). V was clipped by 0 bases and J by 4 bases, with 5 bases between them. The CDR3 spans 13 residues. The CDR3 nucleotides read TGTGCCAGCAGCTTGGCGGGGGGAAACACCATATATTTT. This translates into CASSLAGGNTIYF.

This chain connects TRBV18 to TRBJ1-1, with D perhaps matching TRBD1 (5 bases). V was clipped by 2 bases and J by 3 bases, with 7 bases between them. Germline V gene sequence: CDR1 KGHSH, CDR2 LQKENI. The CDR3 has 13 residues. For the CDR3, the DNA is TGTGCCAGCTCACCAACAGGTTACACTGAAGCTTTCTTT. This sequence encodes CASSPTGYTEAFF.

V is TRBV3-1 (or the pseudogene TRBV3-2) and J is TRBJ2-1; 11 nucleotides line up with TRBD2. The germline V gene encodes CDR1 LGHDT and CDR2 YNNKEL (reference sequence). This CDR3 is built from 15 residues. The ends lost 4 bases at V and 5 bases at J; junction bases unmatched: 4. The CDR3 region has the DNA TGTGCCAGCAGCCTTACTAGCGGGAGTGACAATGAGCAGTTCTTC. It translates to CASSLTSGSDNEQFF.

The gene calls are TRBV18 and TRBJ2-1, with TRBD2 identical over 8 bases. CDR1 is KGHSH and CDR2 is LQKENI in the germline V gene. The CDR3 consists of 18 residues. The V and J ends lost 5 bases and 0 bases, in that order; junction bases with no gene match: 12. The CDR3 region has the DNA TGTGCCAGCTCATCGGGACTCGGGGGACTAGTCTCCTACAATGAGCAGTTCTTC. Protein sequence: CASSSGLGGLVSYNEQFF.